Listed here are 30 T cell receptor beta chains from one sample, sequenced in a study of technical replicates of blood from a few donors. Data came from immunoSEQ multiplex PCR; TCRdb stores just in-frame clones and leaves some out. Among about 70,000 clones listed, roughly nine tenths were seen once. The material sequenced was PBMCs. The source of these receptors is a human donor in good health. Some clones in this sample may be carry-over from other donors' samples.

This clone appeared a few times. The CDR3 coding sequence is TGTGCCAGCAGCTTAGTAGGGAAGGGGGAGCAGTACTTC. Translated, it gives CASSLVGKGEQYF. This chain connects TRBV7-6 to TRBJ2-7; D perhaps matches TRBD1 (5 bases). The germline CDR1 and CDR2 sequences are SGHVS and FNYEAQ. This CDR3 has 13 residues. The germline V and J ends were trimmed by 1 base and 7 bases, with 11 bases remaining between them.

V is TRBV7-2 and J is TRBJ1-1; D unresolved. The germline V gene has CDR1 SGHTA and CDR2 FQGNSA. The CDR3 runs 16 residues. V was trimmed by 5 bases and J by 1 base, leaving 17 bases between them. The CDR3 bases are TGTGCCAGCAGCCCGCGGGCCTCCGGGCCGAACACTGAAGCTTTCTTT. Translation: CASSPRASGPNTEAFF.

The J gene is TRBJ1-4, the V gene TRBV5-1; 11 nucleotides line up with TRBD1. Germline loops: CDR1 SGHRS, CDR2 YFSETQ. CDR3 length: 16 residues. The junction had 11 bases not matched to a gene; V was cut back by 6 bases and J by 7 bases. The chain's CDR3 is CASTSGQGVGSEKLFF. The CDR3 coding sequence is TGCGCCAGCACCTCGGGACAGGGGGTCGGGTCTGAAAAACTGTTTTTT.

The J gene is TRBJ2-5, the V gene TRBV5-1; a possible D gene is TRBD1 (6 bases). Germline values: CDR1 SGHRS, CDR2 YFSETQ. CDR3 length: 15 residues. The V end lost 4 bases, the J end lost 5 bases, and 18 bases lay between the germline ends. CDR3 amino acids: CASSKEQGPWETQYF. CDR3 DNA sequence: TGCGCCAGCAGCAAAGAACAGGGCCCCTGGGAGACCCAGTACTTC.

This chain uses TRBV5-6 with TRBJ2-3; 10 bases are a match to TRBD1. CDR1 is SGHDT and CDR2 is YYEEEE in the germline V gene. The CDR3 loop spans 16 amino acids. V trimming: 4 bases; J trimming: 1 base; junction bases outside the gene matches: 6. CDR3 protein: CASSPTGTGGTDTQYF. The CDR3 coding sequence is TGTGCCAGCAGCCCTACTGGGACAGGGGGCACAGATACGCAGTATTTT.

The V and J genes are TRBV29-1 and TRBJ2-5; D possibly corresponds to TRBD1 (6 bases). The CDR3 is made up of 12 amino acids. Trimming removed 2 bases from V and 3 bases from J, with 7 bases in between. Germline CDR1 and CDR2: SQVTM and ANQGSEA. The CDR3: CSVETGKETQYF. The DNA for the CDR3 is TGCAGCGTTGAAACAGGGAAAGAGACCCAGTACTTC.

V usage is TRBV29-1 and J usage is TRBJ1-2; perhaps TRBD1 as D (5 bases). Trimming took off 3 bases at V and 4 bases at J, with 12 bases between the two ends. This CDR3 region has 13 residues. The germline V gene has CDR1 SQVTM and CDR2 ANQGSEA. CDR3 in amino acids: CSVEEGLPYGYTF. CDR3 nucleotides: TGCAGCGTTGAGGAGGGGTTGCCCTATGGCTACACCTTC.

The V gene is TRBV7-2, the J gene TRBJ2-1, with TRBD2 identical over 12 bases. The CDR3 is 16 amino acids. The germline V gene encodes CDR1 SGHTA and CDR2 FQGNSA. J lost 11 bases, V lost 2 bases, and 10 bases had no gene match. CDR3 region: CASSLIPSLAGGQQFF. The CDR3 coding sequence is TGTGCCAGCAGCTTAATCCCGAGTCTAGCGGGGGGGCAGCAGTTCTTC.

The chain joins TRBV9 to TRBJ1-3; D gene uncertain. The germline V and J ends were trimmed by 1 base and 0 bases, with 11 bases remaining between them. The length of the CDR3 is 16 residues. In germline, CDR1 is SGDLS, CDR2 YYNGEE. The CDR3 bases are TGTGCCAGCAGCGTAACGGCAGGCAACTCTGGAAACACCATATATTTT. Amino acids: CASSVTAGNSGNTIYF.

The chain uses TRBV6-6 and TRBJ2-1; 11 positions agree with TRBD2. The CDR3 is 15 residues long. The trim removed 6 bases at V and 4 bases at J, leaving 5 bases unmatched. Germline loops: CDR1 MNHNY, CDR2 SVGAGI (reference sequence). For the CDR3, the DNA is TGTGCCAGCAGATCCGGGACTAGCGGATACAATGAGCAGTTCTTC. This codes for CASRSGTSGYNEQFF.

V and J are TRBV5-1 and TRBJ2-2; TRBD2 aligns across 10 bases. Germline CDR1 SGHRS, CDR2 YFSETQ. The CDR3 is 17 residues long. J lost 5 bases, V lost 0 bases, and 7 bases had no gene match. The CDR3: CASSLGASGGKTGELFF. The CDR3 DNA is TGCGCCAGCAGCTTGGGTGCTAGCGGGGGTAAAACCGGGGAGCTGTTTTTT.

This chain joins TRBV23-1 and TRBJ2-7; TRBD2 matches at 9 bases. TRBV23-1 is sorted into the ORF group, with uncertain function. The CDR3 has 17 amino acids. Losses at the gene ends were 8 bases for V and 1 base for J; bases not matched to a gene: 15. The DNA of the CDR3 is TGCGCCAGCGTATGGGGTAGCGGGGGACAATTTTCCTACGAGCAGTACTTC. It yields the protein CASVWGSGGQFSYEQYF.

J is TRBJ2-1 and V is TRBV19, with TRBD2 identical over 12 bases. CDR1 is LNHDA and CDR2 is SQIVND in the germline V gene (reference sequence). The CDR3 has 15 residues. Trimming at V came to 6 bases and at J to 5 bases, leaving 5 bases not matched to a gene. The CDR3 DNA is TGTGCCAGTAGGCCCACTAGCGGGGGGAACAATGAGCAGTTCTTC. It is translated as CASRPTSGGNNEQFF. The complete variable domain, with remaining parts taken from reference TRBV19 and TRBJ2-1, reads DGGITQSPKYLFRKEGQNVTLSCEQNLNHDAMYWYRQDPGQGLRLIYYSQIVNDFQKGDIAEGYSVSREKKESFPLTVTSAQKNPTAFYLCASRPTSGGNNEQFFGPGTRLTVL.

V gene TRBV18 combines with J gene TRBJ1-4; possible D gene TRBD1, 6 bases. CDR1 is KGHSH and CDR2 is LQKENI in the germline V gene. The V end was cut by 10 bases, the J end by 7 bases, with 19 bases between. The CDR3 is 14 residues long. The CDR3 reads CATSPGQPSEKLFF. As DNA, the CDR3 is TGTGCCACCAGTCCGGGACAACCTAGTGAAAAACTGTTTTTT.

Here the CDR3 DNA reads TGTGCCAGCAGTGCCCAGGGAACTAACTATGGCTACACCTTC. It is translated as CASSAQGTNYGYTF. The rearrangement links TRBV2 to TRBJ1-2, with a tentative D call TRBD1 (5 bases). V was clipped by 4 bases and J by 0 bases, with 9 bases between them. Germline V lookup: CDR1 SNHLY, CDR2 FYNNEI. This CDR3 is built from 14 residues.

The chain couples TRBV4-3 to TRBJ2-1; 8 bases fit TRBD2. The V and J ends lost 3 bases and 0 bases, in that order; junction bases with no gene match: 1. The CDR3 is made up of 15 amino acids. Germline values: CDR1 LGHNA, CDR2 YSLEER. The CDR3 DNA is TGCGCCAGCAGCCAGGGACTAGGCTCCTACAATGAGCAGTTCTTC. It translates to CASSQGLGSYNEQFF.

The chain recombines TRBV7-6 with TRBJ1-1, with D perhaps matching TRBD1 (6 bases). Trimming removed 1 base from V and 1 base from J, with 13 bases in between. The CDR3 is made up of 16 amino acids. The germline CDR1 and CDR2 sequences are SGHVS and FNYEAQ. The CDR3 loop is CASSLGTVRANTEAFF. DNA for the CDR3: TGTGCCAGCAGCTTAGGGACAGTACGGGCGAACACTGAAGCTTTCTTT. Drawing the rest from reference TRBV7-6 and TRBJ1-1, the complete variable domain is GAGVSQSPRYKVTKRGQDVALRCDPISGHVSLYWYRQALGQGPEFLTYFNYEAQQDKSGLPNDRFSAERPEGSISTLTIQRTEQRDSAMYRCASSLGTVRANTEAFFGQGTRLTVV.

This clone was recorded a few times. The chain has TRBV7-9 and TRBJ2-7; D gene ambiguous. The V gene's germline CDR1 is SEHNR and CDR2 FQNEAQ (reference sequence). The CDR3 totals 15 residues. The germline V and J ends were trimmed by 5 bases and 2 bases, with 16 bases remaining between them. The CDR3 here is CASSPIDSSTYEQYF. The CDR3 bases are TGTGCCAGCAGCCCGATCGACTCGTCTACCTACGAGCAGTACTTC.

In this sample, this clone turned up once. The V and J genes are TRBV6-1 and TRBJ1-1; D perhaps matches TRBD1 (6 bases). The CDR3 has 13 residues. Trimming took off 3 bases at V and 13 bases at J, with 18 bases between the two ends. From germline, CDR1 is MNHNS and CDR2 SASEGT. As DNA, the CDR3 is TGTGCCAGCAGTGATAACAGGGTTAGTTCGGGTTTCTTT. Its translation is CASSDNRVSSGFF.

J is TRBJ2-7 and V is TRBV9; 7 bases are a match to TRBD2. The CDR3 runs to 13 residues. Trimming cost V 3 bases and J 5 bases; bases outside gene matches: 5. Germline loops: CDR1 SGDLS, CDR2 YYNGEE. The CDR3 reads CASSGGGRDEQYF. In DNA, the CDR3 is TGTGCCAGCAGCGGCGGGGGAAGGGACGAGCAGTACTTC.

This clone was seen only once. V gene TRBV4-1 combines with J gene TRBJ1-2; possibly TRBD1 for D (6 bases). CDR1 is MGHRA and CDR2 is YSYEKL in the germline V gene. The CDR3 length is 15 residues. V lost 8 bases and J 5 bases, leaving 21 bases between the germline ends. For the CDR3, the DNA is TGCGCCAGCTCTATACGGTACAGGGAAAAGTATGGCTACACCTTC. This translates into CASSIRYREKYGYTF.

The table lists this clone with a count of one. This chain uses TRBV29-1 with TRBJ1-1, with 9 nucleotides matching TRBD1. The germline CDR1 and CDR2 sequences are SQVTM and ANQGSEA. The V segment lost 6 bases and the J segment 4 bases; nucleotides outside the gene matches: 3. This CDR3 spans 12 amino acids. In nucleotides, the CDR3 is TGCAGCGTCGACAGGGGGAGCACTGAAGCTTTCTTT. Translating gives CSVDRGSTEAFF. Drawing the rest from reference TRBV29-1 and TRBJ1-1, the complete variable domain is SAVISQKPSRDICQRGTSLTIQCQVDSQVTMMFWYRQQPGQSLTLIATANQGSEATYESGFVIDKFPISRPNLTFSTLTVSNMSPEDSSIYLCSVDRGSTEAFFGQGTRLTVV.

This chain joins TRBV4-1 and TRBJ2-1, with TRBD2 identical over 7 bases. The germline V gene has CDR1 MGHRA and CDR2 YSYEKL. Losses at the gene ends were 0 bases for V and 1 base for J; bases not matched to a gene: 9. This CDR3 has 18 amino acids. CDR3 protein: CASSQEWRGRRSYNEQFF. CDR3 DNA: TGCGCCAGCAGCCAAGAGTGGCGGGGGAGACGTTCCTACAATGAGCAGTTCTTC.

This clone was found once. This chain connects TRBV13 to TRBJ2-3, with D possibly TRBD2 on 5 matching bases. V was pared by 0 bases and J by 3 bases, with 16 bases between. CDR3 length: 17 residues. Germline-derived CDR1 and CDR2 are PRHDT and FYEKMQ (reference sequence). The CDR3 is CASSLGIGLLGTDTQYF. The CDR3 coding sequence is TGTGCCAGCAGCTTAGGAATAGGACTCCTGGGGACAGATACGCAGTATTTT. The variable domain in full, completed from reference TRBV13 and TRBJ2-3, reads AAGVIQSPRHLIKEKRETATLKCYPIPRHDTVYWYQQGPGQDPQFLISFYEKMQSDKGSIPDRFSAQQFSDYHSELNMSSLELGDSALYFCASSLGIGLLGTDTQYFGPGTRLTVL.

The rearrangement links TRBV2 to TRBJ2-7; a weak D match, TRBD1 (6 bases). Germline V lookup: CDR1 SNHLY, CDR2 FYNNEI. V lost 4 bases, J lost 0 bases, and 16 bases lay in between. The CDR3 sequence is 16 residues long. CDR3 sequence (DNA): TGTGCCAGCAGTGCTCTCGGAACAGGGCCCTCCTACGAGCAGTACTTC. Its protein is CASSALGTGPSYEQYF.

This chain uses TRBV6-5 with TRBJ2-1; a possible D gene is TRBD2 (6 bases). The V gene lost 5 bases and the J gene lost 1 base, with 9 bases spanning the gap. CDR3 length: 14 residues. CDR1 is MNHEY, CDR2 SVGAGI, per germline. This CDR3 reads CASSPGDSYNEQFF. The CDR3 DNA sequence: TGTGCCAGCAGTCCGGGAGATTCCTACAATGAGCAGTTCTTC.

The chain uses TRBV30 and TRBJ2-5, with 7 bases matching TRBD1. CDR3 length: 13 residues. The germline V gene has CDR1 GTSNPN and CDR2 SVGIG (reference sequence). Trimming cost V 3 bases and J 5 bases; bases outside gene matches: 6. The CDR3 nucleotides read TGTGCCTGGAGCCAACAGGGGTGGGAGACCCAGTACTTC. As protein: CAWSQQGWETQYF.

V usage is TRBV19 and J usage is TRBJ1-6, with TRBD1 matching 7 bases. Germline V gives CDR1 LNHDA, CDR2 SQIVND (reference sequence). Trimming at V came to 5 bases and at J to 3 bases, leaving 1 base not matched to a gene. CDR3 length: 14 amino acids. The CDR3 reads CASSGTVYNSPLHF. CDR3 nucleotides: TGTGCCAGTAGTGGGACAGTCTATAATTCACCCCTCCACTTT.

The gene calls are TRBV6-6 and TRBJ2-1; 14 bases are a match to TRBD2. The CDR3 length is 15 residues. The J segment lost 10 bases and the V segment lost 6 bases, leaving 8 bases of the junction unmatched. Germline lookup yields CDR1 MNHNY and CDR2 SVGAGI (reference sequence). CDR3 in amino acids: CASRYGTSGSQEQFF. The CDR3 DNA reads as TGTGCCAGCAGGTACGGGACTAGCGGGAGCCAAGAGCAGTTCTTC.

V and J are TRBV2 and TRBJ1-6; 8 positions agree with TRBD1. The length of the CDR3 is 14 residues. Germline V lookup: CDR1 SNHLY, CDR2 FYNNEI. V lost 6 bases and J lost 8; bases outside the gene matches: 6. The CDR3 region is CASRPTGVDSPLHF. The CDR3, as DNA: TGTGCCAGCAGGCCGACAGGGGTTGATTCACCCCTCCACTTT.